Listed here are 30 T cell receptor beta chains from one sample, sequenced in a study of blood T cell repertoires in COVID-19. The method was immunoSEQ multiplex PCR; TCRdb's version includes in-frame clones alone and lacks a portion of them. The top ten hold about 0.6% of the sample, which has about 440,000 clones, less than 95% seen once. The sequenced material came from PBMCs or T cells enriched from blood (not recorded which). The receptors shown here come from a man aged 18 to 30 who had recovered from COVID-19.

The table lists this clone with a few counts. The chain links TRBV10-3 to TRBJ2-1; maybe TRBD2 (5 bases). The V gene lost 3 bases and the J gene lost 16 bases, with 19 bases spanning the gap. CDR1 is ENHRY, CDR2 SYGVKD, per germline. The CDR3 is 13 residues long. The CDR3, as DNA: TGTGCCATCAGTGAACCCCTGAGAGGGTTAATCTTCTTC. It specifies CAISEPLRGLIFF.

The chain combines TRBV27 with TRBJ2-3, with 10 bases lining up with TRBD2. The trim removed 6 bases at V and 4 bases at J, leaving 7 bases unmatched. Germline V CDR1 and CDR2: MNHEY, SMNVEV (reference sequence). The CDR3 has 15 amino acids. The CDR3 loop reads CASRNLAGAADTQYF. For the CDR3, the DNA is TGTGCCAGCAGGAACCTAGCGGGAGCAGCAGATACGCAGTATTTT.

The V gene is TRBV5-4, the J gene TRBJ2-1, with D perhaps matching TRBD2 (5 bases). Germline assignment: CDR1 SGHNT and CDR2 YYREEE (reference sequence). There are 13 residues in the CDR3. V was shortened by 4 bases and J by 5 bases, with 10 bases between the two germline ends. For the CDR3, the DNA is TGTGCCAGCAGCAGCGGAAGCAACAATGAGCAGTTCTTC. As protein: CASSSGSNNEQFF.

The chain has TRBV28 and TRBJ2-7; TRBD2 aligns across 14 bases. The ends lost 5 bases at V and 0 bases at J; junction bases unmatched: 12. The CDR3 consists of 19 residues. The V gene's germline CDR1 is MDHEN and CDR2 SYDVKM. The CDR3: CASSTHPGTSGRDSYEQYF. In nucleotides, the CDR3 is TGTGCCAGCAGTACCCACCCCGGGACTAGCGGGAGAGACTCCTACGAGCAGTACTTC.

The genes are TRBV18 and TRBJ1-1; D possibly corresponds to TRBD1 (5 bases). Trimming removed 6 bases at V and 3 bases at J, with 11 bases between. The CDR3 sequence is 13 residues long. CDR1 KGHSH and CDR2 LQKENI come from the germline V gene. CDR3 sequence: CASSGGGDTEAFF. DNA of the CDR3: TGTGCCAGCTCGGGGGGTGGGGACACTGAAGCTTTCTTT.

J is TRBJ1-5 and V is TRBV2; 7 bases are a match to TRBD1. CDR1 SNHLY and CDR2 FYNNEI come from the germline V gene. J was trimmed by 3 bases and V by 5 bases; bases with no gene match: 4. The CDR3 consists of 14 residues. The CDR3 reads CASSKQGSNQPQHF. Here the CDR3 DNA reads TGTGCCAGCAGTAAACAGGGGTCCAATCAGCCCCAGCATTTT.

The rearrangement links TRBV2 to TRBJ2-7; no definite D call. The CDR3 sequence is 12 residues long. V lost 1 base to trimming and J lost 5 bases, with 6 bases between them. CDR1 and CDR2 from the germline V gene are SNHLY and FYNNEI. The CDR3 is CASSEGPNEQYF. The CDR3 DNA is TGTGCCAGCAGTGAAGGTCCCAACGAGCAGTACTTC.

The J gene is TRBJ1-1, the V gene TRBV7-9; TRBD1 aligns across 9 bases. The CDR3 totals 16 residues. Per the germline V gene, CDR1 is SEHNR and CDR2 is FQNEAQ (reference sequence). The J segment lost 5 bases and the V segment lost 0 bases, leaving 7 bases of the junction unmatched. For the CDR3, the DNA is TGTGCCAGCAGCTTAGCAGTTCCGGGACAGGGTACTGAAGCTTTCTTT. Residues: CASSLAVPGQGTEAFF.

The chain recombines TRBV6-5 with TRBJ1-2; 9 nucleotides align to TRBD1. Germline CDR1 MNHEY, CDR2 SVGAGI. The CDR3 runs 15 residues. V was clipped by 4 bases and J by 3 bases; unmatched bases: 6. The CDR3 is CASSSPDRGDYGYTF. The CDR3 DNA reads as TGTGCCAGCAGTTCACCGGACAGGGGAGACTATGGCTACACCTTC.

This chain joins TRBV4-2 and TRBJ1-4; D gene unclear. Germline CDR1 reads LGHNA; CDR2 reads YNFKEQ. The CDR3 runs to 16 residues. Trimming removed 2 bases at V and 5 bases at J, with 15 bases between. The CDR3 sequence: CASSQMGIGSNEKLFF. The CDR3, as DNA: TGTGCCAGCAGCCAAATGGGGATTGGGAGCAATGAAAAACTGTTTTTT.

The rearrangement links TRBV15 to TRBJ1-3; D is undetermined. Trimming stripped 6 bases from V and 4 bases from J, with 13 bases between. CDR3 size: 14 residues. Germline V gene lookup returns CDR1 LNHNV and CDR2 YYDKDF (reference sequence). CDR3 protein: CATRASGSGNTIYF. Written as DNA, the CDR3 is TGTGCCACCAGGGCTTCGGGGTCCGGAAACACCATATATTTT.

V gene TRBV9 combines with J gene TRBJ1-3, with 8 bases aligning to TRBD1. This CDR3 has 16 amino acids. The junction had 6 bases not matched to a gene; V was cut back by 1 base and J by 3 bases. Germline lookup yields CDR1 SGDLS and CDR2 YYNGEE. The CDR3 DNA reads TGTGCCAGCAGCGTACAGGGGGCAAAGGGTGGAAACACCATATATTTT. As protein: CASSVQGAKGGNTIYF.

V gene TRBV9 combines with J gene TRBJ2-2, with D possibly matching TRBD2 (7 bases). The V gene's germline CDR1 is SGDLS and CDR2 YYNGEE. CDR3 length equals 15 residues. With 1 base removed from V and 6 bases from J, the gap between germline ends came to 13 bases. The CDR3 is CASSVLRGRAGELFF. CDR3 nucleotides: TGTGCCAGCAGCGTATTAAGGGGGAGGGCCGGGGAGCTGTTTTTT.

The chain is built from TRBV7-8 and TRBJ1-5; a possible D gene is TRBD1 (6 bases). V was pared by 4 bases and J by 2 bases, with 18 bases between. Per the germline V gene, CDR1 is SGHVS and CDR2 is FQNEAQ. The CDR3 consists of 17 residues. The CDR3 nucleotides read TGTGCCAGCAGCTCCCGGGGGGGGCCTGGGGGCAATCAGCCCCAGCATTTT. Encoded protein: CASSSRGGPGGNQPQHF.

The gene calls are TRBV30 and TRBJ1-3; no definite D call. V lost 4 bases and J lost 9, with 13 bases in between. Germline V gene sequence: CDR1 GTSNPN, CDR2 SVGIG (reference sequence). The CDR3 spans 12 residues. The CDR3 reads CAWIPRSFTIYF. The CDR3, as DNA: TGTGCCTGGATTCCTAGGTCTTTCACCATATATTTT.

The chain employs TRBV28 and TRBJ2-7; 8 bases map to TRBD1. CDR3 length equals 15 residues. After removal of 5 bases from V and 5 bases from J, the junction contained 11 bases not matched to a gene. Germline CDR1 MDHEN, CDR2 SYDVKM. The CDR3 is CASSPGTGRSDEQYF. The DNA for the CDR3 is TGTGCCAGCAGTCCAGGGACAGGCCGTTCTGACGAGCAGTACTTC. Combining the CDR3 with reference TRBV28 and TRBJ2-7 gives the whole variable domain DVKVTQSSRYLVKRTGEKVFLECVQDMDHENMFWYRQDPGLGLRLIYFSYDVKMKEKGDIPEGYSVSREKKERFSLILESASTNQTSMYLCASSPGTGRSDEQYFGPGTRLTVT.

The rearrangement links TRBV5-1 to TRBJ2-5, with D unresolved. Trimming left V 3 bases short and J 0 bases short, with 6 bases between. The CDR3 totals 13 residues. Germline V CDR1 and CDR2: SGHRS, YFSETQ. The CDR3 region is CASSSEYQETQYF. The CDR3 DNA sequence: TGCGCCAGCAGCTCGGAGTACCAAGAGACCCAGTACTTC.

This sequence joins TRBV9 and TRBJ1-4; D gene unclear. V lost 7 bases and J lost 0, with 13 bases in between. This CDR3 region has 15 residues. Germline CDR1 and CDR2: SGDLS and YYNGEE. The CDR3 protein is CASGRDGATNEKLFF. CDR3 DNA: TGTGCCAGCGGGCGTGACGGGGCAACTAATGAAAAACTGTTTTTT.

This chain connects TRBV11-3 to TRBJ1-1, with 10 bases aligning to TRBD1. V dropped 5 bases and J dropped 6; count of bases not matched to a gene: 9. CDR3 length: 15 residues. Germline assignment: CDR1 SGHNT and CDR2 YENEEA. The CDR3 region is CASSVMTGGRPEAFF. In DNA, the CDR3 is TGTGCCAGCAGCGTTATGACAGGGGGCCGGCCTGAAGCTTTCTTT.

The chain is built from TRBV10-3 and TRBJ1-1, with TRBD1 identical over 8 bases. V shed 10 bases, J shed 6 bases, and the junction held 4 bases outside the gene matches. Germline loops: CDR1 ENHRY, CDR2 SYGVKD. The CDR3 is 11 amino acids. CDR3 bases: TGTGCCACCGGACAGGGACCTGAAGCTTTCTTT. It encodes CATGQGPEAFF.

The chain recombines TRBV4-2 with TRBJ2-7; 9 nucleotides match TRBD2. The germline V gene has CDR1 LGHNA and CDR2 YNFKEQ. V shed 1 base, J shed 3 bases, and the junction held 10 bases outside the gene matches. The CDR3 extends over 17 amino acids. In DNA form, the CDR3 reads TGTGCCAGCAGCCAAGGGGTTTACGGCGGGAGGGGCTACGAGCAGTACTTC. It translates to CASSQGVYGGRGYEQYF.

The chain carries TRBV5-8 and TRBJ1-5; D is undetermined. This CDR3 comprises 16 residues. Germline V gene sequence: CDR1 SGHTS, CDR2 YDEGEE. Trimming took 0 bases from V and 2 from J, leaving 12 bases between them. The DNA of the CDR3 is TGTGCCAGCAGCTTGGCGGTCGGGGTGGGCAATCAGCCCCAGCATTTT. Translation gives CASSLAVGVGNQPQHF.

The V call is TRBV5-5, the J call TRBJ1-1; 8 bases are shared with TRBD1. The CDR3 is 15 amino acids. The V gene's germline CDR1 is SGHKS and CDR2 YYEKEE (reference sequence). V lost 4 bases, J lost 5 bases, and 10 bases stayed unmatched. The CDR3 region has the DNA TGTGCCAGCAGCCCCCTAGGACAGGGTGGTACTGAAGCTTTCTTT. Encoded protein: CASSPLGQGGTEAFF.

The V and J genes are TRBV28 and TRBJ2-1; 7 bases fit TRBD2. Per germline, CDR1 MDHEN and CDR2 SYDVKM. V was pared by 5 bases and J by 3 bases, with 10 bases of the junction left unmatched. This CDR3 spans 16 amino acids. For the CDR3, the DNA is TGTGCCAGCAGTGGACTAGGAGGTAATTTCTACAATGAGCAGTTCTTC. This translates into CASSGLGGNFYNEQFF.

The chain carries TRBV4-2 and TRBJ1-4; TRBD1 agrees at 7 bases. CDR1 is LGHNA, CDR2 YNFKEQ, per germline. Trimming cost V 5 bases and J 4 bases; bases outside gene matches: 4. The CDR3 sequence is 14 residues long. The CDR3 protein is CASSSRDSNEKLFF. The CDR3 DNA sequence: TGTGCCAGCAGCTCGAGGGACAGTAATGAAAAACTGTTTTTT.

The rearrangement joins TRBV27 to TRBJ2-2; the D is unclear. Germline V gene sequence: CDR1 MNHEY, CDR2 SMNVEV (reference sequence). The CDR3 runs to 17 residues. Trimming cost V 0 bases and J 0 bases, with 11 bases left between them. The DNA of the CDR3 is TGTGCCAGCAGTTTATCCTGGAAAAGCGCGAACACCGGGGAGCTGTTTTTT. It codes for CASSLSWKSANTGELFF.

This chain connects TRBV29-1 to TRBJ1-2; 10 nucleotides match TRBD1. Germline-derived CDR1 and CDR2 are SQVTM and ANQGSEA. The CDR3 runs to 14 residues. The V segment lost 4 bases and the J segment 4 bases; nucleotides outside the gene matches: 6. The CDR3 region is CSVGRDRGAYGYTF. The CDR3 DNA follows: TGCAGCGTTGGGCGGGACAGGGGAGCCTATGGCTACACCTTC.

The gene calls are TRBV6-5 and TRBJ2-7; 10 bases match TRBD2. The CDR3 runs 13 residues. V was clipped by 5 bases and J by 5 bases; unmatched bases: 3. Germline values: CDR1 MNHEY, CDR2 SVGAGI. DNA of the CDR3: TGTGCCAGCAGTCGACTAGCGGGCAACGAGCAGTACTTC. Translating gives CASSRLAGNEQYF.

The J gene is TRBJ1-5, the V gene TRBV19, with TRBD1 matching over 9 bases. The germline gives CDR1 LNHDA, CDR2 SQIVND (reference sequence). CDR3 size: 15 residues. Losses at the gene ends were 6 bases for V and 0 bases for J; bases not matched to a gene: 3. The CDR3 DNA reads TGTGCCAGTAGAGGGACAGGGATTAGCAATCAGCCCCAGCATTTT. Amino acid sequence: CASRGTGISNQPQHF.

This rearrangement joins TRBV2 to TRBJ1-2; TRBD1 might be the D (5 bases). Germline values: CDR1 SNHLY, CDR2 FYNNEI. Trimming stripped 6 bases from V and 4 bases from J, with 12 bases between. The CDR3 runs 13 residues. The CDR3 loop reads CASRKEGSYGYTF. In DNA, the CDR3 is TGTGCCAGCAGAAAGGAGGGGAGCTATGGCTACACCTTC. Variable domain in full (rest from reference TRBV2 and TRBJ1-2): EPEVTQTPSHQVTQMGQEVILRCVPISNHLYFYWYRQILGQKVEFLVSFYNNEISEKSEIFDDQFSVERPDGSNFTLKIRSTKLEDSAMYFCASRKEGSYGYTFGSGTRLTVV.